A single sample gave rise to the 5 T cell receptor beta chains below, sequenced in a study of T cells in Graves' hyperthyroidism and ophthalmopathy. TCR beta CDR3 sequences were amplified from RNA transcripts. Initially, a first-round RT-PCR of the TCR CDR3 employed the HTBI primer set. TCRdb reanalysed the multiplex PCR reads using MiXCR and keeps one entry per CDR3 protein. Among about 350,000 distinct CDR3 sequences, 12% to 15% were seen once, and the ten largest hold 34%. Sequenced sample: blood. The receptors were gathered from a middle-aged woman with Graves' ophthalmopathy.

Here the CDR3 reads CASSIAATGAYEQYF. In DNA form, the CDR3 reads TGTGCCAGTAGTATAGCGGCGACAGGTGCCTACGAGCAGTACTTC. The gene calls are TRBV19 and TRBJ2-7, with D possibly being TRBD1 (6 bases). Per germline, CDR1 LNHDA and CDR2 SQIVND (reference sequence). Trimming shortened V by 1 base and J by 2 bases, and 12 bases separated the two germline ends. The CDR3 is made up of 15 amino acids.

The chain recombines TRBV12-3 or TRBV12-4 with TRBJ2-4; D might be TRBD1 (5 bases). V was pared by 4 bases and J by 1 base, with 14 bases between. This CDR3 is built from 16 residues. As DNA, the CDR3 is TGTGCCAGCAGTTCATTAAGCGCAGGGGCCAAAAACATTCAGTACTTC. It translates to CASSSLSAGAKNIQYF.

The sample holds a few counts of this clonotype. This rearrangement joins TRBV4-2 to TRBJ2-7; TRBD2 aligns across 8 bases. The CDR3 is 13 amino acids. After removal of 4 bases from V and 6 bases from J, the junction contained 5 bases not matched to a gene. CDR1 is LGHNA, CDR2 YNFKEQ, per germline. This CDR3 reads CASSPGGGLEQYF. CDR3 DNA: TGTGCCAGCAGCCCCGGGGGGGGCCTCGAGCAGTACTTC.

The chain couples TRBV18 to TRBJ1-1; D remains unclear. The CDR3 extends over 16 amino acids. V was cut by 6 bases and J by 0 bases, with 17 bases left in between. In germline, CDR1 is KGHSH, CDR2 LQKENI. CDR3 coding DNA: TGTGCCAGCTCGCAGTCTAAGGGTACCATGAACACTGAAGCTTTCTTT. It is translated as CASSQSKGTMNTEAFF.

This clonotype was found many times. The chain carries TRBV28 and TRBJ2-7; D is unresolved. The CDR3 is 13 amino acids. Germline V gene data show CDR1 as MDHEN and CDR2 as SYDVKM. Deletions cut 3 bases from V and 3 bases from J, with 9 bases between. CDR3 bases: TGTGCCAGCAGTTTGTTGCGTAACTACGAGCAGTACTTC. Translated: CASSLLRNYEQYF.